Listed here are 10 T cell receptor beta chains from one sample, sequenced in a study of cytomegalovirus exposure and HLA in healthy donors. PCR used 60 Vbeta primers and 13 Jbeta primers. The method was immunoSEQ multiplex PCR; TCRdb's version includes in-frame clones alone and lacks a portion of them. Found here are more than 90,000 clones, roughly three quarters of them singletons; the top ten hold 0.76%. Sequences were obtained from PBMCs. These receptor sequences come from a woman between 55 and 75 years old in good health and CMV-seronegative.

This chain connects TRBV25-1 to TRBJ2-3; D is possibly TRBD1 (5 bases). V shed 6 bases and J shed 8 bases, with 15 bases lying between them. The CDR3 length is 13 residues. Germline lookup yields CDR1 MGHDK and CDR2 SYGVNS. The CDR3 protein is CASSLNQRGTQYF. The CDR3 DNA reads TGTGCCAGCAGCCTCAATCAAAGGGGTACGCAGTATTTT. The full variable domain, its missing parts supplied by reference TRBV25-1 and TRBJ2-3, is EADIYQTPRYLVIGTGKKITLECSQTMGHDKMYWYQQDPGMELHLIHYSYGVNSTEKGDLSSESTVSRIRTEHFPLTLESARPSHTSQYLCASSLNQRGTQYFGPGTRLTVL.

The V gene is TRBV28, the J gene TRBJ2-5; possible D gene TRBD1, 7 bases. V gave up 3 bases and J gave up 0 bases, with 20 bases separating them. The germline V gene encodes CDR1 MDHEN and CDR2 SYDVKM. This CDR3 is 18 amino acids long. The CDR3 DNA reads as TGTGCCAGCAGTTTTGTGGGACTTCGGGACAGCAACCAAGAGACCCAGTACTTC. It translates to CASSFVGLRDSNQETQYF.

CDR3 nucleotides: TGTGCCAGCAGCTTAGAATTAGCGGGGGTCGGGCTGGGTGACGGGTACGAGCAGTACTTC. Protein sequence: CASSLELAGVGLGDGYEQYF. The V call is TRBV11-2, the J call TRBJ2-7, with 9 nucleotides matching TRBD2. CDR1 and CDR2 from the germline V gene are SGHAT and FQNNGV. The CDR3 is 20 amino acids. The V gene end was trimmed by 0 bases and the J gene end by 4 bases; junction bases not matched to a gene: 19.

This clone was detected only once. The V and J genes are TRBV2 and TRBJ2-7, with 7 positions matching TRBD2. The ends lost 3 bases at V and 4 bases at J; junction bases unmatched: 0. CDR3 size: 12 residues. Germline V gives CDR1 SNHLY, CDR2 FYNNEI. CDR3 nucleotide sequence: TGTGCCAGCAGTGAGGGGGGGTACGAGCAGTACTTC. Encoded protein: CASSEGGYEQYF.

This clone was detected a few times. The CDR3, as DNA: TGTGCCAGCAGTGCCAACCGAGGGGGAATGAACACTGAAGCTTTCTTT. It is translated as CASSANRGGMNTEAFF. V is TRBV27 and J is TRBJ1-1, with a tentative D call TRBD1 (6 bases). V lost 5 bases to trimming and J lost 0 bases, with 16 bases between them. Germline CDR1 and CDR2: MNHEY and SMNVEV (reference sequence). The CDR3 runs 16 residues.

The V and J genes are TRBV5-1 and TRBJ1-2; TRBD1 agrees at 10 bases. The CDR3 totals 16 residues. Germline CDR1 is SGHRS and CDR2 is YFSETQ. V lost 0 bases and J lost 2; bases outside the gene matches: 4. CDR3 residues: CASSLEGQGLNYGYTF. The CDR3 DNA is TGCGCCAGCAGCTTGGAGGGACAGGGGCTAAACTATGGCTACACCTTC.

This clone was recorded only once. The chain joins TRBV19 to TRBJ2-7; perhaps TRBD2 as D (5 bases). This CDR3 region has 14 residues. The ends were cut back, 5 bases at V and 2 bases at J, with 13 bases in the middle. Germline CDR1 is LNHDA and CDR2 is SQIVND (reference sequence). The CDR3 loop is CASSPGLSAYEQYF. The CDR3 DNA follows: TGTGCCAGTAGTCCCGGACTGTCCGCCTACGAGCAGTACTTC.

The chain links TRBV4-3 to TRBJ2-2; D gene unclear. Deletions cut 2 bases from V and 0 bases from J, with 16 bases between. Germline V CDR1 and CDR2: LGHNA, YSLEER. CDR3 size: 18 residues. The CDR3 sequence is CASSQFRLSVANTGELFF. The CDR3 nucleotides are TGCGCCAGCAGCCAATTCCGGTTGAGCGTTGCGAACACCGGGGAGCTGTTTTTT.

The chain uses TRBV15 and TRBJ2-5; 7 bases are shared with TRBD2. Germline V gene sequence: CDR1 LNHNV, CDR2 YYDKDF (reference sequence). The CDR3 contains 14 residues. V lost 8 bases, J lost 5 bases, and 11 bases stayed unmatched. The CDR3 here is CATGFGRQRETQYF. CDR3 nucleotide sequence: TGTGCCACCGGATTCGGGAGGCAAAGGGAGACCCAGTACTTC.

This chain links TRBV4-1 with TRBJ1-3; 7 nucleotides agree with TRBD1. Germline CDR1 MGHRA, CDR2 YSYEKL. The junction had 0 bases not matched to a gene; V was cut back by 3 bases and J by 4 bases. The CDR3 consists of 13 residues. The DNA for the CDR3 is TGCGCCAGCAGCCAGGGACAGGGAAACACCATATATTTT. The encoded protein is CASSQGQGNTIYF.